Detailed here is one T cell receptor beta chain. Repertoires were generated with immunoSEQ multiplex PCR, while TCRdb's copy carries only in-frame clones and drops some. The repertoire consists of roughly 1,000,000 clones, with around three quarters occurring once and the leading ten covering roughly 0.61%. This sample is drawn from a study of shared clonotypes between healthy human individuals. The overall study: CD4 naive and memory got three plates each, CD8 naive two, CD8 memory one.

J was trimmed by 5 bases and V by 0 bases; bases with no gene match: 0. This CDR3 region has 15 residues. Germline V CDR1 and CDR2: SGHNT, YYREEE (reference sequence). V gene TRBV5-4 combines with J gene TRBJ2-2, with 11 bases fitting TRBD1. The sequencing input was memory CD4+ T cells from PBMCs. Described subset: CD45RA-negative fraction. This TCR came from a man aged 18 to 30 in good health. Some clones in this sample may be carry-over from other donors' samples. The CDR3 spells CASSLGDRGTGELFF. The DNA of the CDR3 is TGTGCCAGCAGCTTGGGGGACAGGGGGACCGGGGAGCTGTTTTTT.